These 14 T cell receptor beta chains were sequenced from one sample in a study of Graves' ophthalmopathy and Graves' hyperthyroidism. Researchers took RNA transcripts and amplified TCR beta CDR3 regions from them. Scientists carried out first-round RT-PCR using HTBI primers and then a second-round multiplex PCR. One entry per CDR3 protein results from TCRdb running MiXCR on the multiplex PCR reads. The profile shows around 400,000 distinct CDR3 sequences, approximately 20% of them singletons. The material sequenced was peripheral blood. Every receptor here comes from a young woman with Graves' ophthalmopathy.

This clonotype was observed many times. The chain combines TRBV5-1 with TRBJ2-7; 9 bases map to TRBD2. The CDR3 has 14 residues. CDR1 is SGHRS, CDR2 YFSETQ, per germline. Losses at the gene ends were 5 bases for V and 5 bases for J; bases not matched to a gene: 8. The CDR3 here is CASRDGLASHEQYF. Written as DNA, the CDR3 is TGCGCCAGCAGGGACGGACTAGCGTCCCACGAGCAGTACTTC.

Many counts were recorded for this clonotype. The V and J genes are TRBV7-2 and TRBJ2-7; 7 bases are a match to TRBD1. With 1 base clipped from V and 0 bases from J, the junction kept 9 bases outside the gene matches. Germline V lookup: CDR1 SGHTA, CDR2 FQGNSA. The CDR3 runs to 17 residues. The CDR3 coding sequence is TGTGCCAGCAGCTTAGTGCCGGGACAGATGGCCTCCTACGAGCAGTACTTC. This encodes CASSLVPGQMASYEQYF.

This clonotype was recorded many times. The V and J genes are TRBV30 and TRBJ2-7; D is uncertain. Germline values: CDR1 GTSNPN, CDR2 SVGIG (reference sequence). CDR3 size: 17 residues. V was shortened by 0 bases and J by 4 bases, with 22 bases between the two germline ends. CDR3 residues: CAWSVWQSQIGTYEQYF. The DNA for the CDR3 is TGTGCCTGGAGTGTATGGCAGTCCCAGATCGGAACTTACGAGCAGTACTTC.

In this sample, this clonotype turned up many times. The chain combines TRBV27 with TRBJ1-1; the D is unclear. This CDR3 is 13 amino acids long. Trimming stripped 6 bases from V and 0 bases from J, with 8 bases between. CDR1 and CDR2 from the germline V gene are MNHEY and SMNVEV (reference sequence). The CDR3 coding sequence is TGTGCCAGCAGGGACGCTCTGAACACTGAAGCTTTCTTT. Amino acids: CASRDALNTEAFF.

The chain carries TRBV2 and TRBJ2-5; D not certain. V dropped 7 bases and J dropped 1 base, with 19 bases sitting between them. Germline V gene sequence: CDR1 SNHLY, CDR2 FYNNEI. The CDR3 is 16 residues long. CDR3 sequence: CASTGPTWPIQETQYF. The DNA for the CDR3 is TGTGCCAGCACCGGTCCAACCTGGCCCATCCAAGAGACCCAGTACTTC.

There are a few counts of this clonotype. The rearrangement links TRBV20-1 to TRBJ2-7; 9 bases map to TRBD2. Germline V gene lookup returns CDR1 DFQATT and CDR2 SNEGSKA (reference sequence). The CDR3 is made up of 16 amino acids. V lost 1 base and J lost 0; bases outside the gene matches: 7. The CDR3 region has the DNA TGCAGTGCTAGAGCTTTACTAGCGGGCTTCTCCTACGAGCAGTACTTC. Its translation: CSARALLAGFSYEQYF.

This clonotype appeared many times. The chain carries TRBV28 and TRBJ2-7; 9 bases fit TRBD1. The CDR3 runs 14 residues. With 6 bases clipped from V and 0 bases from J, the junction kept 3 bases outside the gene matches. CDR1 is MDHEN and CDR2 is SYDVKM in the germline V gene. CDR3 in amino acids: CASRGQGVSYEQYF. CDR3 bases: TGTGCCAGCAGGGGACAGGGAGTCTCCTACGAGCAGTACTTC.

This clonotype was recorded at least ten times. This chain links TRBV7-8 with TRBJ1-3, with D possibly matching TRBD1 (6 bases). Germline V CDR1 and CDR2: SGHVS, FQNEAQ. The CDR3 has 16 amino acids. Trimming stripped 7 bases from V and 1 base from J, with 17 bases between. CDR3 region: CASMFPGGGSGNTIYF. The CDR3 DNA follows: TGTGCCAGCATGTTCCCCGGGGGCGGATCTGGAAACACCATATATTTT.

This clonotype was seen at least ten times. This chain links TRBV19 with TRBJ2-7; a weak D match, TRBD1 (6 bases). Trimming left V 5 bases short and J 9 bases short, with 17 bases between. The CDR3 length is 13 residues. From germline, CDR1 is LNHDA and CDR2 SQIVND (reference sequence). This chain's CDR3 is CASSQRGTATQYF. The CDR3 coding sequence is TGTGCCAGTAGTCAAAGGGGGACGGCGACGCAGTACTTC.

This clonotype was detected a few times. The chain employs TRBV4-3 and TRBJ2-6; D possibly corresponds to TRBD2 (6 bases). Trimming left V 0 bases short and J 4 bases short, with 10 bases between. The CDR3 length is 16 residues. The V gene's germline CDR1 is LGHNA and CDR2 YSLEER. The DNA of the CDR3 is TGCGCCAGCAGCCAAGATGGAGGGACCGGGGCCAACGTCCTGACTTTC. This codes for CASSQDGGTGANVLTF.

This clonotype was observed many times. The chain recombines TRBV29-1 with TRBJ2-7, with 9 bases that match TRBD1. Germline CDR1 and CDR2: SQVTM and ANQGSEA. The CDR3 extends over 14 amino acids. V was clipped by 4 bases and J by 2 bases; unmatched bases: 6. As DNA, the CDR3 is TGCAGCGTTGTTATCGGGACAGGGACCTACGAGCAGTACTTC. Amino acids: CSVVIGTGTYEQYF.

In its sample, this clonotype was seen many times. This sequence joins TRBV12-3 or TRBV12-4 and TRBJ1-1, with D unclear. Trimming pared 8 bases from V and 4 bases from J, leaving 5 bases between. There are 10 residues in the CDR3. The CDR3 spells CASGSTEAFF. CDR3 sequence (DNA): TGTGCCAGCGGGAGCACTGAAGCTTTCTTT.

This clonotype appeared a few times. It may be a read error: a sequence one base away is much more abundant. This sequence joins TRBV10-2 and TRBJ2-2; D is perhaps TRBD1 (6 bases). The V gene lost 5 bases and the J gene lost 1 base, with 11 bases spanning the gap. Looked up from germline, CDR1 is WSHSY and CDR2 is SAAADI. The CDR3 runs 15 residues. CDR3 nucleotide sequence: TGCGCCAGCAGTAGGGCAGGGGTGAACACCGGGGAGCTGTTTTTT. Its translation: CASSRAGVNTGELFF.

This clonotype was observed at least ten times. This sequence joins TRBV5-1 and TRBJ1-2; TRBD1 matches 9 bases. Losses at the gene ends were 6 bases for V and 5 bases for J; bases not matched to a gene: 11. Germline values: CDR1 SGHRS, CDR2 YFSETQ. The CDR3 runs 15 residues. CDR3 coding DNA: TGCGCCAGCAAGGACAGGGGCACGGGAGGGTATGGCTACACCTTC. Translation: CASKDRGTGGYGYTF.